Following are 20 T cell receptor beta chains from one sample sequenced in a study of CD8+ T cells in alopecia areata. Sequencing templates came from extracted RNA that was reverse transcribed into cDNA. Generated by immunoSEQ multiplex PCR, the TCRdb table keeps only in-frame clones and is missing some. Among approximately 89,000 clones, over 40% were seen once, and the ten largest hold 0.7% to 0.95%. Sequencing was performed on CD4+ T cells sorted from blood. The origin of the receptors is a human donor with alopecia areata.

The chain is built from TRBV6-6 and TRBJ2-3; D uncertain. The germline CDR1 and CDR2 sequences are MNHNY and SVGAGI (reference sequence). The V end lost 6 bases, the J end lost 4 bases, and 8 bases lay between the germline ends. This CDR3 is built from 12 residues. The CDR3 sequence: CASSQYSDTQYF. CDR3 sequence (DNA): TGTGCCAGCAGCCAATATTCAGATACGCAGTATTTT.

Turning to this clone: This same CDR3 is encoded by further DNA sequences in the sample. V and J are TRBV30 and TRBJ1-6; D is unclear. Germline loops: CDR1 GTSNPN, CDR2 SVGIG (reference sequence). V was clipped by 0 bases and J by 9 bases, with 9 bases between them. This CDR3 contains 13 residues. The CDR3 DNA follows: TGTGCCTGGAGTGTACGGGGAGGTTCACCCCTCCACTTT. Protein sequence: CAWSVRGGSPLHF.

The chain carries TRBV6-5 and TRBJ2-7; 9 positions match TRBD2. The CDR3 runs to 16 residues. J lost 2 bases, V lost 0 bases, and 5 bases had no gene match. Germline V gives CDR1 MNHEY, CDR2 SVGAGI. In DNA, the CDR3 is TGTGCCAGCAGTTACTCCTCTAGCGGGAAGACCTACGAGCAGTACTTC. Translation gives CASSYSSSGKTYEQYF.

The chain carries TRBV29-1 and TRBJ2-7; D may be TRBD2 (6 bases). Trimming cost V 4 bases and J 5 bases, with 12 bases left between them. Germline lookup yields CDR1 SQVTM and CDR2 ANQGSEA. The CDR3 extends over 12 amino acids. This CDR3 reads CSVAGWGDEQYF. CDR3 bases: TGCAGCGTTGCCGGTTGGGGGGACGAGCAGTACTTC.

This clone was detected only a few times. The chain recombines TRBV11-2 with TRBJ2-3; 8 positions match TRBD1. J lost 10 bases, V lost 5 bases, and 11 bases had no gene match. This CDR3 is 14 amino acids long. The germline gives CDR1 SGHAT, CDR2 FQNNGV. The CDR3 bases are TGTGCCAGCAGCGCGGACAGGGTGCTTTTATCGCAGTATTTT. Translation: CASSADRVLLSQYF.

The J gene is TRBJ1-2, the V gene TRBV30; D is unclear. The CDR3 sequence is 14 residues long. The V and J ends lost 2 bases and 8 bases respectively, with 18 bases between them. The germline CDR1 and CDR2 sequences are GTSNPN and SVGIG (reference sequence). The chain's CDR3 is CAWSRALHVRGYTF. CDR3 bases: TGTGCCTGGAGTAGGGCACTACATGTTCGGGGCTACACCTTC.

V is TRBV9 and J is TRBJ1-6; D is ambiguous. CDR3 length: 16 residues. Trimming removed 6 bases from V and 5 bases from J, with 18 bases in between. Germline V lookup: CDR1 SGDLS, CDR2 YYNGEE. CDR3 sequence: CASTEGLAGNNSPLHF. In nucleotides, the CDR3 is TGTGCCAGCACGGAAGGCCTGGCCGGTAATAATTCACCCCTCCACTTT.

V gene TRBV10-3 combines with J gene TRBJ2-6, with no clear D. Germline V gene lookup returns CDR1 ENHRY and CDR2 SYGVKD. V was trimmed by 6 bases and J by 0 bases, leaving 6 bases between them. This CDR3 comprises 14 residues. The CDR3 loop is CAISHSSGANVLTF. The CDR3 nucleotides read TGTGCCATCAGCCATAGCTCTGGGGCCAACGTCCTGACTTTC.

This clone was picked up one time. The chain carries TRBV4-1 and TRBJ2-1; D is unresolved. The ends were cut back, 4 bases at V and 9 bases at J, with 10 bases in the middle. CDR1 is MGHRA and CDR2 is YSYEKL in the germline V gene. CDR3 length: 12 amino acids. The CDR3 nucleotides are TGCGCCAGCAGCCCCCCTAATGCTGAGCAGTTCTTC. Translation: CASSPPNAEQFF.

CDR3 DNA sequence: TGCAGCGTAGCGGACAGGGGCTATGGCTACACCTTC. Its translation is CSVADRGYGYTF. The rearrangement links TRBV29-1 to TRBJ1-2, with 9 bases identical to TRBD1. Unmatched junction bases numbered 3, after V lost 6 bases and J lost 4 bases. The germline V gene has CDR1 SQVTM and CDR2 ANQGSEA. The CDR3 contains 12 residues.

The chain recombines TRBV14 with TRBJ1-2; D call uncertain. The V end lost 1 base, the J end lost 6 bases, and 3 bases lay between the germline ends. This CDR3 is built from 11 residues. Germline assignment: CDR1 SGHDN and CDR2 FVKESK. The CDR3 is CASSQGHGYTF. CDR3 DNA sequence: TGTGCCAGCAGCCAAGGTCATGGCTACACCTTC.

This chain links TRBV29-1 with TRBJ2-7; tentative D call: TRBD2 (6 bases). This CDR3 spans 17 amino acids. V gave up 3 bases and J gave up 0 bases, with 21 bases separating them. The germline gives CDR1 SQVTM, CDR2 ANQGSEA. This CDR3 is CSVDGLYLAETSYEQYF. CDR3 nucleotides: TGCAGCGTTGACGGGTTGTATTTAGCGGAGACCTCCTACGAGCAGTACTTC.

This clone was detected only a few times. The chain couples TRBV29-1 to TRBJ2-1; D call uncertain. CDR3 length: 11 amino acids. Germline V gene sequence: CDR1 SQVTM, CDR2 ANQGSEA. Trimming left V 4 bases short and J 6 bases short, with 7 bases between. CDR3 nucleotides: TGCAGCGTTGTGGCAAGCAATGAGCAGTTCTTC. It translates to CSVVASNEQFF.

The CDR3 region is CSVEGRDTGDEQFF. The CDR3 DNA follows: TGCAGCGTTGAAGGGCGGGACACCGGGGATGAGCAGTTCTTC. The V and J genes are TRBV29-1 and TRBJ2-1; D is possibly TRBD1 or TRBD2 (6 bases each). V lost 1 base and J lost 8, with 15 bases in between. Germline CDR1 SQVTM, CDR2 ANQGSEA. This CDR3 has 14 residues.

As for this clone: This CDR3 is also generated by other DNA sequences in the sample. This chain links TRBV30 with TRBJ1-5; D ambiguous. Deletions cut 1 base from V and 3 bases from J, with 7 bases between. CDR3 length: 13 residues. Germline loops: CDR1 GTSNPN, CDR2 SVGIG (reference sequence). The CDR3 DNA reads as TGTGCCTGGAGTGCGGGGAACAATCAGCCCCAGCATTTT. Translation: CAWSAGNNQPQHF.

As to this clone: Other nucleotide sequences from this sample produce the same CDR3. The V gene is TRBV29-1, the J gene TRBJ2-5; D unclear. This CDR3 comprises 12 residues. CDR1 and CDR2 from the germline V gene are SQVTM and ANQGSEA. Trimming shortened V by 6 bases and J by 1 base, and 9 bases separated the two germline ends. As DNA, the CDR3 is TGCAGCGTCGCGGCCGTCCAAGAGACCCAGTACTTC. Its translation: CSVAAVQETQYF.

The rearrangement uses TRBV30 and TRBJ2-1; unclear D gene. The ends were cut back, 0 bases at V and 4 bases at J, with 4 bases in the middle. The CDR3 has 12 amino acids. The germline gives CDR1 GTSNPN, CDR2 SVGIG (reference sequence). This CDR3 reads CAWSVLYNEQFF. The DNA for the CDR3 is TGTGCCTGGAGTGTACTATACAATGAGCAGTTCTTC.

The gene calls are TRBV15 and TRBJ1-2; weak D call: TRBD1 (5 bases). The CDR3 runs to 13 residues. Trimming left V 0 bases short and J 9 bases short, with 11 bases between. Per the germline V gene, CDR1 is LNHNV and CDR2 is YYDKDF (reference sequence). CDR3 protein: CATSRDDSFSYTF. The CDR3 bases are TGTGCCACCAGCAGAGATGACAGTTTTAGCTACACCTTC.

The genes are TRBV6-5 and TRBJ1-3; D is undetermined. CDR1 MNHEY and CDR2 SVGAGI come from the germline V gene. V lost 0 bases to trimming and J lost 2 bases, with 8 bases between them. This CDR3 comprises 15 residues. In DNA, the CDR3 is TGTGCCAGCAGTTACTCGCGGGAGGCTGGAAACACCATATATTTT. Encoded protein: CASSYSREAGNTIYF.

The rearrangement uses TRBV29-1 and TRBJ2-2, with 8 bases identical to TRBD1. The CDR3 runs 13 residues. V shed 6 bases, J shed 4 bases, and the junction held 4 bases outside the gene matches. Germline assignment: CDR1 SQVTM and CDR2 ANQGSEA. The CDR3 loop is CSVAGQGTGELFF. The DNA of the CDR3 is TGCAGCGTCGCTGGACAGGGCACCGGGGAGCTGTTTTTT.